The 25 T cell receptor beta chains in this list originate from one sample, sequenced in a study of cytomegalovirus exposure and HLA in healthy donors. Use of 60 Vbeta and 13 Jbeta primers characterized the PCR. Using immunoSEQ multiplex PCR, the repertoire was profiled, and TCRdb retains in-frame clones only, with some absent. The sample contains 200,000 to 250,000 clones, roughly 82% of which appear only once. Sequenced material: PBMCs. These receptors came from a woman aged 40 to 49 in good health and CMV-seropositive.

The rearrangement uses TRBV18 and TRBJ2-2; 14 positions agree with TRBD2. The V and J ends lost 3 bases and 6 bases, in that order; junction bases with no gene match: 6. The CDR3 extends over 17 amino acids. The germline V gene encodes CDR1 KGHSH and CDR2 LQKENI. The chain's CDR3 is CASSPEGTSGRAGELFF. In DNA form, the CDR3 reads TGTGCCAGCTCACCTGAAGGGACTAGCGGGAGAGCCGGGGAGCTGTTTTTT.

The V call is TRBV7-3, the J call TRBJ1-2, with 11 bases aligning to TRBD1. Germline CDR1 is SGHTA and CDR2 is FQGTGA. V lost 3 bases, J lost 7 bases, and 7 bases stayed unmatched. The CDR3 sequence is 15 residues long. CDR3 sequence (DNA): TGTGCCAGCAGCTTCAGCGGACAGGGGGCAGGTGGCTACACCTTC. Its translation is CASSFSGQGAGGYTF.

This chain uses TRBV27 with TRBJ1-2; 7 nucleotides align to TRBD1. Germline lookup yields CDR1 MNHEY and CDR2 SMNVEV (reference sequence). Trimming cost V 5 bases and J 4 bases; bases outside gene matches: 4. The CDR3 extends over 13 amino acids. The CDR3 coding sequence is TGTGCCAGCAGTCCGGGACAGTTCTATGGCTACACCTTC. Protein: CASSPGQFYGYTF.

The V call is TRBV11-3, the J call TRBJ2-3; no clear D. Germline values: CDR1 SGHNT, CDR2 YENEEA. The CDR3 covers 15 residues. The ends were cut back, 0 bases at V and 2 bases at J, with 9 bases in the middle. As DNA, the CDR3 is TGTGCCAGCAGCTTAGAAGGTCAGGACACAGATACGCAGTATTTT. Its protein product is CASSLEGQDTDTQYF. The whole variable domain, remainder taken from reference TRBV11-3 and TRBJ2-3, is EAGVVQSPRYKIIEKKQPVAFWCNPISGHNTLYWYLQNLGQGPELLIRYENEEAVDDSQLPKDRFSAERLKGVDSTLKIQPAELGDSAVYLCASSLEGQDTDTQYFGPGTRLTVL.

This chain joins TRBV30 and TRBJ2-7; D is perhaps TRBD1 (5 bases). Germline assignment: CDR1 GTSNPN and CDR2 SVGIG (reference sequence). CDR3 size: 11 residues. The V gene lost 4 bases and the J gene lost 5 bases, with 9 bases spanning the gap. CDR3 residues: CAWTQGNEQYF. CDR3 nucleotide sequence: TGTGCCTGGACCCAGGGAAACGAGCAGTACTTC.

V and J are TRBV5-1 and TRBJ2-1; 8 nucleotides match TRBD2. The CDR3 covers 14 residues. V lost 4 bases, J lost 8 bases, and 8 bases stayed unmatched. Looked up from germline, CDR1 is SGHRS and CDR2 is YFSETQ. The CDR3 bases are TGCGCCAGCAGCCCTGGACTAGCAAGAGATGAGCAGTTCTTC. Amino acid sequence: CASSPGLARDEQFF. The entire variable domain, with the rest obtained from reference TRBV5-1 and TRBJ2-1, is as follows: KAGVTQTPRYLIKTRGQQVTLSCSPISGHRSVSWYQQTPGQGLQFLFEYFSETQRNKGNFPGRFSGRQFSNSRSEMNVSTLELGDSALYLCASSPGLARDEQFFGPGTRLTVL.

There are a few counts of this clone. This chain uses TRBV4-3 with TRBJ2-6, with D unresolved. The CDR3 extends over 16 amino acids. Trimming left V 3 bases short and J 2 bases short, with 11 bases between. Germline V lookup: CDR1 LGHNA, CDR2 YSLEER. For the CDR3, the DNA is TGCGCCAGCAGCCAGACTCTGTCTCCTGGGGCCAACGTCCTGACTTTC. It yields the protein CASSQTLSPGANVLTF.

This clone was found once. The chain has TRBV23-1 and TRBJ1-4; TRBD1 aligns across 7 bases. TRBV23-1 is sorted into the ORF group, with uncertain function. The ends lost 1 base at V and 1 base at J; junction bases unmatched: 9. The CDR3 is 18 amino acids. The CDR3 DNA reads as TGCGCCAGCAGTCAATTTGGGGACAGCCGGTTAACTAATGAAAAACTGTTTTTT. It codes for CASSQFGDSRLTNEKLFF.

J is TRBJ2-3 and V is TRBV19; D possibly corresponds to TRBD1 (6 bases). Germline V gives CDR1 LNHDA, CDR2 SQIVND (reference sequence). The CDR3 loop spans 14 amino acids. The V end lost 8 bases, the J end lost 0 bases, and 12 bases lay between the germline ends. CDR3 residues: CASLQGRSTDTQYF. The CDR3 coding sequence is TGTGCCAGTTTACAGGGCCGGAGCACAGATACGCAGTATTTT.

The chain couples TRBV7-9 to TRBJ2-7; no reliable D call. This CDR3 is 15 amino acids long. Trimming stripped 1 base from V and 5 bases from J, with 15 bases between. Germline assignment: CDR1 SEHNR and CDR2 FQNEAQ (reference sequence). Written as DNA, the CDR3 is TGTGCCAGCAGCTTAGGTTTCGGTCAGGCCGACGAGCAGTACTTC. Translation: CASSLGFGQADEQYF. Using reference TRBV7-9 and TRBJ2-7 for the parts outside the CDR3, the full variable domain is DTGVSQNPRHKITKRGQNVTFRCDPISEHNRLYWYRQTLGQGPEFLTYFQNEAQLEKSRLLSDRFSAERPKGSFSTLEIQRTEQGDSAMYLCASSLGFGQADEQYFGPGTRLTVT.

V and J are TRBV18 and TRBJ2-2; tentatively, D is TRBD1 (6 bases). The CDR3 extends over 16 amino acids. V shed 2 bases and J shed 1 base, with 11 bases lying between them. Germline V gene lookup returns CDR1 KGHSH and CDR2 LQKENI. This chain's CDR3 is CASSPGQGLNTGELFF. CDR3 sequence (DNA): TGTGCCAGCTCACCAGGGCAGGGGTTGAACACCGGGGAGCTGTTTTTT.

Of note for this clone: A junction boundary mismatches the germline segment, possibly from a read error. The chain recombines TRBV7-9 with TRBJ2-1; TRBD1 agrees at 7 bases. Germline lookup yields CDR1 SEHNR and CDR2 FQNEAQ (reference sequence). This CDR3 is built from 13 residues. The CDR3, as DNA: TGTTCCAGCAGCGCGACAGGGAGCAATGAGCAGTTCTTC. This encodes CSSSATGSNEQFF.

The chain uses TRBV12-5 and TRBJ1-1; 8 bases fit TRBD1. Germline CDR1 is LGHNT and CDR2 is FRNRAP. The length of the CDR3 is 13 residues. Trimming at V came to 1 base and at J to 6 bases, leaving 1 base not matched to a gene. CDR3 nucleotide sequence: TGTGCTAGTGGTTTGGACAGGGGGTCTGAAGCTTTCTTT. This translates into CASGLDRGSEAFF.

The chain combines TRBV19 with TRBJ2-7; D not resolved. This CDR3 has 12 amino acids. Trimming stripped 8 bases from V and 2 bases from J, with 10 bases between. Germline V gene data show CDR1 as LNHDA and CDR2 as SQIVND (reference sequence). The CDR3 loop reads CASSATTYEQYF. The CDR3 region has the DNA TGTGCCAGTTCGGCTACTACCTACGAGCAGTACTTC.

The CDR3 region has the DNA TGTGCCAGCTCTGTGACAGGGGGAACCGGGGAGCTGTTTTTT. It is translated as CASSVTGGTGELFF. V usage is TRBV18 and J usage is TRBJ2-2; 9 bases map to TRBD1. From germline, CDR1 is KGHSH and CDR2 LQKENI. With 6 bases clipped from V and 5 bases from J, the junction kept 4 bases outside the gene matches. The CDR3 loop spans 14 amino acids.

This chain links TRBV19 with TRBJ2-1; D possibly corresponds to TRBD1 (7 bases). The CDR3 runs 17 residues. The germline V gene encodes CDR1 LNHDA and CDR2 SQIVND (reference sequence). V lost 9 bases and J lost 3, with 24 bases in between. The CDR3 loop is CASHPDGGRGNYNEQFF. CDR3 sequence (DNA): TGTGCCAGCCACCCCGACGGGGGCAGGGGGAACTACAATGAGCAGTTCTTC.

The chain joins TRBV6-6 to TRBJ1-1; D possibly corresponds to TRBD1 (6 bases). The germline V gene has CDR1 MNHNY and CDR2 SVGAGI (reference sequence). V lost 10 bases and J 1 base, leaving 16 bases between the germline ends. This CDR3 has 14 amino acids. The CDR3 sequence: CAIRGTGRNTEAFF. DNA for the CDR3: TGTGCCATTAGGGGAACAGGGAGGAACACTGAAGCTTTCTTT.

As regards this clone: The same CDR3 can be traced to other DNA sequences in this sample. For the CDR3, the DNA is TGCGCCAGCAGCTTGGGCCACGAGCAGTACTTC. Its protein product is CASSLGHEQYF. The chain links TRBV5-1 to TRBJ2-5; D remains unclear. With the DNA end fitting TRBJ2-7 better, the J assignment may be wrong. The CDR3 runs to 11 residues. Germline V CDR1 and CDR2: SGHRS, YFSETQ.

This rearrangement joins TRBV7-6 to TRBJ1-5; TRBD1 agrees at 9 bases. Germline-derived CDR1 and CDR2 are SGHVS and FNYEAQ. The CDR3 consists of 15 residues. J lost 5 bases, V lost 5 bases, and 7 bases had no gene match. CDR3 DNA: TGTGCCAGCAGCCCCCGGACAGGGGAGGATCAGCCCCAGCATTTT. This codes for CASSPRTGEDQPQHF.

This clone has only a few counts. The chain recombines TRBV5-1 with TRBJ2-5; 7 bases map to TRBD1. The CDR3 has 14 amino acids. V trimming: 3 bases; J trimming: 2 bases; junction bases outside the gene matches: 4. CDR1 and CDR2 from the germline V gene are SGHRS and YFSETQ. The CDR3 sequence is CASSSGTVQETQYF. The DNA of the CDR3 is TGCGCCAGCAGCTCTGGGACAGTTCAAGAGACCCAGTACTTC.

V gene TRBV5-4 combines with J gene TRBJ2-1; 9 bases agree with TRBD1. With V trimmed by 1 base and J by 8 bases, 10 bases remained unmatched. The CDR3 totals 16 residues. The germline V gene has CDR1 SGHNT and CDR2 YYREEE (reference sequence). DNA of the CDR3: TGTGCCAGCAGCTTGATGGGGGCGGGACAGGGTTATGAGCAGTTCTTC. Protein product: CASSLMGAGQGYEQFF.

The chain employs TRBV5-1 and TRBJ2-1; maybe TRBD2 (6 bases). Germline V lookup: CDR1 SGHRS, CDR2 YFSETQ. CDR3 length: 16 amino acids. V dropped 0 bases and J dropped 4 bases, with 14 bases sitting between them. CDR3 sequence (DNA): TGCGCCAGCAGCTTGGAAGGGAGGCCTTTTTACAATGAGCAGTTCTTC. This encodes CASSLEGRPFYNEQFF.

This chain joins TRBV6-5 and TRBJ2-1; TRBD2 agrees at 9 bases. CDR3 size: 16 residues. V lost 4 bases to trimming and J lost 5 bases; unmatched junction nucleotides: 9. Germline V gene data show CDR1 as MNHEY and CDR2 as SVGAGI. CDR3 loop: CASSSLAGYLDNEQFF. The CDR3, as DNA: TGTGCCAGCAGTTCACTAGCGGGCTACCTAGACAATGAGCAGTTCTTC.

V usage is TRBV5-4 and J usage is TRBJ1-1; TRBD1 matches 7 bases. From germline, CDR1 is SGHNT and CDR2 YYREEE (reference sequence). The junction had 7 bases not matched to a gene; V was cut back by 4 bases and J by 4 bases. The CDR3 spans 14 residues. The CDR3 here is CASSNDRVVTEAFF. The CDR3, as DNA: TGTGCCAGCAGCAATGACAGGGTCGTCACTGAAGCTTTCTTT.

This chain's CDR3 is CASRSGVSNQPQHF. The CDR3 DNA sequence: TGTGCCAGCAGGTCAGGGGTTAGCAATCAGCCCCAGCATTTT. This chain connects TRBV6-5 to TRBJ1-5; tentative D call: TRBD1 (6 bases). The V gene's germline CDR1 is MNHEY and CDR2 SVGAGI. The CDR3 is 14 amino acids. V dropped 6 bases and J dropped 0 bases, with 9 bases sitting between them.